This T cell receptor beta chain emerged from a study of T cell changes during pregnancy in multiple sclerosis. The germline gives CDR1 SNHLY, CDR2 FYNNEI. Trimming removed 6 bases from V and 5 bases from J; junction bases left unmatched: 6. This CDR3 region has 14 residues. The table came from immunoSEQ multiplex PCR; TCRdb's copy has only in-frame clones and leaves some out. The sample records roughly 72,000 clones, roughly 90% being singletons. The receptor comes from a female donor in good health, enrolled as a control in a pregnancy study. This rearrangement joins TRBV2 to TRBJ1-4; 7 positions agree with TRBD1. Sequences were derived from peripheral blood, sampled in the first trimester of pregnancy. The CDR3 DNA follows: TGTGCCAGCAGGGGACAGCTTCAAAATGAAAAACTGTTTTTT. It encodes CASRGQLQNEKLFF.